This T cell receptor (beta chain) was observed in a study of T cells in Graves' hyperthyroidism and ophthalmopathy. There are 15 residues in the CDR3. V shed 5 bases and J shed 0 bases, with 13 bases lying between them. Germline V gives CDR1 LNHNV, CDR2 YYDKDF (reference sequence). Whole-study results and caveats: A model using 13 V-J features told ophthalmopathy apart from stable hyperthyroidism.

It was RNA transcripts that yielded the amplified TCR beta CDR3 regions. First-round RT-PCR of the TCR CDR3 relied on the HTBI primer set. TCRdb ran MiXCR on the multiplex PCR reads and lists one entry per CDR3 protein. Of a few hundred thousand distinct CDR3 sequences listed, about 43% are singletons. A remark on this clonotype: Its matching antigen is unknown.

The specimen sequenced was peripheral blood or thyroid tissue (not recorded which). The chain carries TRBV15 and TRBJ1-2, with D uncertain. This sequence was found in a woman under 30 with Graves' hyperthyroidism. CDR3 bases: TGTGCCACCAGCTCGCTGGGCGGACCTAACTATGGCTACACCTTC. It is translated as CATSSLGGPNYGYTF.